The entry below describes one TCR beta chain. The data were obtained in a study of CDR3 diversity in severe acne. Germline values: CDR1 SGHVS, CDR2 FQNEAQ. With V trimmed by 3 bases and J by 3 bases, 7 bases remained unmatched. This CDR3 has 15 residues. TCRdb ran MiXCR on the PCR reads and lists one entry per CDR3 protein. The sample has 79,000 or so distinct CDR3 sequences, around 50% seen once. Sequenced sample: blood. V gene TRBV7-8 combines with J gene TRBJ2-7; 8 positions match TRBD1. The sequence derives from a male donor with severe acne vulgaris. The CDR3 region is CASSFTGGGLYEQYF. The CDR3 DNA is TGTGCCAGCAGCTTTACAGGGGGTGGACTCTACGAGCAGTACTTC. The full variable domain, completed using reference TRBV7-8 and TRBJ2-7, is GAGVSQSPRYKVAKRGQDVALRCDPISGHVSLFWYQQALGQGPEFLTYFQNEAQLDKSGLPSDRFFAERPEGSVSTLKIQRTQQEDSAVYLCASSFTGGGLYEQYFGPGTRLTVT.